The 28 T cell receptor beta chains listed next were all sequenced from one sample in a study of blood T cells in healthy people across ages. Through a sample-barcoded 5' primer and a J-beta primer mix, a second PCR was run for roughly 6 to 12 cycles. MiXCR was run by TCRdb on the 5' RACE reads, yielding one entry per CDR3 protein. Of about 970,000 distinct CDR3 sequences detected, approximately 50% appear once; the ten largest clones hold 20% to 25%. Sample: blood. The receptors come from a woman aged 55-75 years in good health.

This clonotype was seen a handful of times. The DNA for the CDR3 is TGTGCCAGCAGTCAAATCAGGGACTTAGGGACGCAGTATTTT. It yields the protein CASSQIRDLGTQYF. The chain couples TRBV28 to TRBJ2-3; D perhaps matches TRBD2 (6 bases). This CDR3 is 14 amino acids long. Per the germline V gene, CDR1 is MDHEN and CDR2 is SYDVKM. V lost 5 bases and J 9 bases, leaving 18 bases between the germline ends.

The chain has TRBV7-9 and TRBJ2-4; 10 bases fit TRBD2. The end of the DNA fits TRBJ2-7 better, so the J call may be wrong. The germline gives CDR1 SEHNR, CDR2 FQNEAQ (reference sequence). The CDR3 consists of 13 residues. DNA of the CDR3: TGTGCCGGGACCAAGCGGGAGGGCTACGAGCAGTACTTC. Encoded protein: CAGTKREGYEQYF.

A few counts support this clonotype. The chain has TRBV29-1 and TRBJ1-2; D possibly corresponds to TRBD1 (6 bases). This CDR3 is 13 amino acids long. With 7 bases removed from V and 6 bases from J, the gap between germline ends came to 18 bases. In germline, CDR1 is SQVTM, CDR2 ANQGSEA. In DNA, the CDR3 is TGCAGCGCGATAGCCCGTCAGGGGAATGGCTACACCTTC. This codes for CSAIARQGNGYTF.

The V call is TRBV6-2 or TRBV6-3, the J call TRBJ2-7; 8 bases map to TRBD1. The last part of the DNA fits TRBJ2-5 better; the J call may be wrong. The CDR3 has 13 amino acids. Germline V lookup: CDR1 MNHEY, CDR2 SVGEGT. Here the CDR3 reads CASISRGRETQYF. CDR3 coding DNA: TGTGCCAGCATCTCCAGGGGGCGGGAGACCCAGTACTTC.

This chain uses TRBV20-1 with TRBJ2-7; weak D call: TRBD1 (6 bases). V dropped 5 bases and J dropped 3 bases, with 8 bases sitting between them. The CDR3 is 11 residues long. Germline values: CDR1 DFQATT, CDR2 SNEGSKA (reference sequence). The CDR3 DNA sequence: TGCAGTGCTGCCAGGGGCTACGAGCAGTACTTC. Residues: CSAARGYEQYF.

Only a few counts were recorded for this clonotype. A read error is possible here, since a much larger clone lies one base away. The J gene is TRBJ2-5, the V gene TRBV5-1; possibly TRBD1 for D (5 bases). V dropped 2 bases and J dropped 2 bases, with 10 bases sitting between them. This CDR3 spans 14 amino acids. CDR1 is SGHRS and CDR2 is YFSETQ in the germline V gene. CDR3 coding DNA: TGCGCCAGCAGCTTTCGACAGACACAAGAGACCCAGTACTTC. Protein sequence: CASSFRQTQETQYF.

The J gene is TRBJ2-3, the V gene TRBV2, with 7 bases aligning to TRBD1. After removal of 7 bases from V and 2 bases from J, the junction contained 9 bases not matched to a gene. Germline values: CDR1 SNHLY, CDR2 FYNNEI. This CDR3 has 15 amino acids. The CDR3 loop reads CASTSQGLATDTQYF. The DNA of the CDR3 is TGTGCCAGCACCTCACAGGGGCTTGCCACAGATACGCAGTATTTT.

CDR3 coding DNA: TGCAGCGTCCCCCCGGTGGTGTGGAGCACAGATACGCAGTATTTT. This gives the protein CSVPPVVWSTDTQYF. J is TRBJ2-3 and V is TRBV29-1, with D hard to call. The CDR3 runs 15 residues. V was shortened by 6 bases and J by 0 bases, with 16 bases between the two germline ends. CDR1 and CDR2 (germline): SQVTM, ANQGSEA.

The gene calls are TRBV6-6 and TRBJ1-1, with TRBD1 matching over 9 bases. Trimming removed 5 bases from V and 4 bases from J; junction bases left unmatched: 8. The V gene's germline CDR1 is MNHNY and CDR2 SVGAGI (reference sequence). This CDR3 spans 15 amino acids. This CDR3 is CASSLSAGQGTEAFF. The CDR3 coding sequence is TGTGCCAGCAGTCTATCAGCGGGACAGGGCACTGAAGCTTTCTTT.

The chain recombines TRBV20-1 with TRBJ2-1, with TRBD2 matching over 10 bases. The germline V gene has CDR1 DFQATT and CDR2 SNEGSKA (reference sequence). With 2 bases clipped from V and 4 bases from J, the junction kept 8 bases outside the gene matches. This CDR3 contains 16 residues. DNA for the CDR3: TGCAGTGCTAGACTACCAGGGACTAGCGTATACAATGAGCAGTTCTTC. Translation: CSARLPGTSVYNEQFF.

The chain recombines TRBV29-1 with TRBJ2-2; the D is unclear. The CDR3 runs 12 residues. V was cut by 5 bases and J by 4 bases, with 8 bases left in between. Germline CDR1 and CDR2: SQVTM and ANQGSEA. The CDR3 reads CSVQSSTGELFF. CDR3 in DNA: TGCAGCGTTCAGTCGAGCACCGGGGAGCTGTTTTTT.

The chain has TRBV28 and TRBJ1-5; D not certain. Germline loops: CDR1 MDHEN, CDR2 SYDVKM. V lost 4 bases and J lost 9, with 16 bases in between. This CDR3 is 14 amino acids long. CDR3 coding DNA: TGTGCCAGCAGTTCCCTCGGACGCGACGCGCCCCAGCATTTT. It yields the protein CASSSLGRDAPQHF.

Only a few counts were recorded for this clonotype. This rearrangement joins TRBV7-9 to TRBJ2-3; D unclear. Germline assignment: CDR1 SEHNR and CDR2 FQNEAQ (reference sequence). This CDR3 is built from 14 residues. V gave up 1 base and J gave up 2 bases, with 7 bases separating them. This chain's CDR3 is CASSLVTYTDTQYF. CDR3 DNA sequence: TGTGCCAGCAGCTTAGTTACTTACACAGATACGCAGTATTTT.

The sample holds one count of this clonotype. The chain uses TRBV3-1 and TRBJ2-1; the match to TRBD2 covers 12 bases. The CDR3 contains 17 residues. Trimming removed 7 bases from V and 3 bases from J; junction bases left unmatched: 10. CDR1 is LGHDT, CDR2 YNNKEL, per germline (reference sequence). The CDR3 spells CASNRTSGTIIYNEQFF. CDR3 DNA: TGTGCCAGCAATAGGACTAGCGGGACGATCATCTACAATGAGCAGTTCTTC.

Details on this clonotype: A much more abundant neighbour one base away suggests this may be a read error. This sequence joins TRBV29-1 and TRBJ2-4; D is unclear. CDR3 length: 13 residues. Germline CDR1 reads SQVTM; CDR2 reads ANQGSEA. Trimming left V 0 bases short and J 9 bases short, with 12 bases between. DNA for the CDR3: TGCAGCGTTGAAGATTCTCGACAAACCATTCAGTACTTC. Its protein is CSVEDSRQTIQYF.

This clonotype has just a few counts. The V call is TRBV20-1, the J call TRBJ2-7, with D possibly being TRBD2 (6 bases). Trimming stripped 1 base from V and 1 base from J, with 11 bases between. Germline V gives CDR1 DFQATT, CDR2 SNEGSKA (reference sequence). This CDR3 region has 14 residues. The CDR3, as DNA: TGCAGTGCTAGAGGTAGGAGGGGATCCTACGAGCAGTACTTC. Its protein product is CSARGRRGSYEQYF.

The chain is built from TRBV2 and TRBJ1-4; the D gene is possibly TRBD1 (5 bases). Germline V gene lookup returns CDR1 SNHLY and CDR2 FYNNEI. This CDR3 contains 12 residues. V lost 6 bases, J lost 10 bases, and 12 bases lay in between. The CDR3 loop reads CASRFTGRKLFF. The CDR3 DNA reads TGTGCCAGCAGATTTACAGGTCGAAAACTGTTTTTT.

The chain combines TRBV7-9 with TRBJ1-4, with TRBD1 as a possible D gene (5 bases). V shed 4 bases and J shed 7 bases, with 13 bases lying between them. Germline V lookup: CDR1 SEHNR, CDR2 FQNEAQ (reference sequence). CDR3 length equals 14 residues. CDR3 region: CASSSQGWSEKLFF. CDR3 nucleotide sequence: TGTGCCAGCAGCTCGCAGGGTTGGAGTGAAAAACTGTTTTTT. Combining the CDR3 with reference TRBV7-9 and TRBJ1-4 gives the whole variable domain DTGVSQNPRHKITKRGQNVTFRCDPISEHNRLYWYRQTLGQGPEFLTYFQNEAQLEKSRLLSDRFSAERPKGSFSTLEIQRTEQGDSAMYLCASSSQGWSEKLFFGSGTQLSVL.

This clonotype was observed a few times. The V gene is TRBV7-2, the J gene TRBJ2-7; D is unclear. Looked up from germline, CDR1 is SGHTA and CDR2 is FQGNSA. The CDR3 spans 14 residues. Trimming cost V 1 base and J 3 bases, with 10 bases left between them. DNA of the CDR3: TGTGCCAGCAGCTTAGACCAGGTCTTCTACGAGCAGTACTTC. It codes for CASSLDQVFYEQYF.

This clonotype was counted a few times. The V call is TRBV7-2, the J call TRBJ2-5; 10 bases line up with TRBD2. The V and J ends lost 3 bases and 5 bases, in that order; junction bases with no gene match: 6. The CDR3 has 15 residues. The germline CDR1 and CDR2 sequences are SGHTA and FQGNSA. The CDR3 DNA reads as TGTGCCAGCAGCTTCCTAGCGGGAGTAATCGAGACCCAGTACTTC. Translating gives CASSFLAGVIETQYF.

The rearrangement uses TRBV20-1 and TRBJ2-7; 7 bases match TRBD1. Germline CDR1 is DFQATT and CDR2 is SNEGSKA (reference sequence). The CDR3 is 13 residues long. Germline trimming cut 4 bases from V and 2 bases from J; bases unmatched to any gene: 5. CDR3 DNA sequence: TGCAGTGCTAATCCGGGACAGCCCTACGAGCAGTACTTC. Translating it yields CSANPGQPYEQYF.

This clonotype was observed a few times. This chain joins TRBV11-2 and TRBJ1-6, with D possibly being TRBD1 (6 bases). There are 15 residues in the CDR3. Trimming left V 1 base short and J 6 bases short, with 10 bases between. Germline V lookup: CDR1 SGHAT, CDR2 FQNNGV. CDR3 protein: CASSLAVQGNSPLHF. CDR3 coding DNA: TGTGCCAGCAGCTTAGCGGTACAGGGTAATTCACCCCTCCACTTT.

The chain links TRBV7-2 to TRBJ2-4, with 10 nucleotides matching TRBD2. Trimming cost V 3 bases and J 13 bases; bases outside gene matches: 12. Germline CDR1 is SGHTA and CDR2 is FQGNSA. The CDR3 has 15 amino acids. CDR3 amino acids: CASSFYSGRNREQYF. The CDR3 DNA sequence: TGTGCCAGCAGCTTTTATAGCGGGAGGAATAGGGAGCAGTACTTC.

The genes are TRBV15 and TRBJ2-3; D is perhaps TRBD2 (5 bases). V lost 5 bases to trimming and J lost 2 bases, with 8 bases between them. Per the germline V gene, CDR1 is LNHNV and CDR2 is YYDKDF (reference sequence). This CDR3 is 13 amino acids long. CDR3 coding DNA: TGTGCCACCAGCTTAGGACTCACAGATACGCAGTATTTT. Its protein product is CATSLGLTDTQYF.

The chain carries TRBV6-5 and TRBJ2-6; D remains unclear. This CDR3 has 15 residues. The germline V and J ends were trimmed by 2 bases and 0 bases, with 5 bases remaining between them. Germline V CDR1 and CDR2: MNHEY, SVGAGI. Here the CDR3 reads CASSYASSGANVLTF. The CDR3 DNA reads TGTGCCAGCAGTTACGCGAGCTCTGGGGCCAACGTCCTGACTTTC.

There are a few counts of this clonotype. CDR3 region: CASSLDGLGPRGTQYF. The CDR3 DNA is TGTGCCAGCAGCCTTGATGGACTAGGCCCGCGGGGGACCCAGTACTTC. The rearrangement links TRBV13 to TRBJ2-5; the match to TRBD2 covers 7 bases. V shed 5 bases, J shed 7 bases, and the junction held 16 bases outside the gene matches. Germline V gives CDR1 PRHDT, CDR2 FYEKMQ (reference sequence). This CDR3 region has 16 residues.

The chain has TRBV27 and TRBJ2-7, with D possibly being TRBD1 (5 bases). Matching the DNA end better, TRBJ2-5 makes the J call doubtful. The CDR3 spans 15 residues. Germline V gives CDR1 MNHEY, CDR2 SMNVEV (reference sequence). The CDR3 DNA reads TGTGCCAGCGGACACCCAGGGCAGCCCCAAGAGACCCAGTACTTC. It is translated as CASGHPGQPQETQYF.

The V call is TRBV12-3 or TRBV12-4, the J call TRBJ2-4; weak D call: TRBD1 (6 bases). There are 15 residues in the CDR3. The ends were cut back, 3 bases at V and 3 bases at J, with 12 bases in the middle. CDR3 nucleotides: TGTGCCAGCAGTTTGCAGGGGTGGGTCAAAAACATTCAGTACTTC. It codes for CASSLQGWVKNIQYF.